A selection of T cell receptor beta chains follows, all from one sample in a study of beta chain features in type 1 diabetes. This table comes from immunoSEQ multiplex PCR, and its TCRdb copy is limited to in-frame clones, with some not included. In the table there are 400,000 to 500,000 clones, approximately 15% of which are singletons. Sequenced material: naive CD4+ T cells from blood. Receptor source: a man aged 25-45 years in good health. CDR3s include the opening cysteine and the closing phenylalanine or tryptophan. D genes are given only for firm matches. Size is stated for part of the rows, as once, few or many counts, or as a class when the clone is expanded.

clone size,J gene,D gene,V gene,CDR3 DNA,CDR3 protein
few,TRBJ2-5,NA,TRBV7-9,TGTGCCAGCAGCTACCCGGGGTCCCCCGCGGCGACCCAGTACTTC,CASSYPGSPAATQYF
few,TRBJ2-4,NA,TRBV20-1,TGCAGTGCTGGGGGCAGGGAGGATCAGTACTTC,CSAGGREDQYF
few,TRBJ2-3,TRBD1,TRBV7-2,TGTGCCAGCAGCTTACCAGGGGGCCGTACAGATACGCAGTATTTT,CASSLPGGRTDTQYF
NA,TRBJ2-1,TRBD2,TRBV5-4,TGTGCCAGCAGCGGGAGCGGGGTCAATGAGCAGTTCTTC,CASSGSGVNEQFF
NA,TRBJ2-1,NA,TRBV30,TGTGCCTGGAGTGTGCAGGGGGGGGCTTACAATGAGCAGTTCTTC,CAWSVQGGAYNEQFF
NA,TRBJ2-7,NA,TRBV5-1,TGCGCCAGCAATAGGGACGCAGATACCTACGAGCAGTACTTC,CASNRDADTYEQYF
few,TRBJ2-3,NA,TRBV11-2,TGTGCCAGCAGCTCGGAGGCCCGCACAGATACGCAGTATTTT,CASSSEARTDTQYF
few,TRBJ2-1,TRBD1,TRBV7-9,TGTGCCAGCAGCTTAGGGGTATTTGGACAGGGGTCGGACTACAATGAGCAGTTCTTC,CASSLGVFGQGSDYNEQFF
few,TRBJ2-7,TRBD1,TRBV7-2,TGTGCCAGCAGTTCGCTCGGGACAGGCACCTACGAGCAGTACTTC,CASSSLGTGTYEQYF
NA,TRBJ1-2,TRBD1,TRBV4-1,TGCGCCAGCAGCCGTGGCAGGGGGCGCAACTATGGCTACACCTTC,CASSRGRGRNYGYTF
few,TRBJ2-1,NA,TRBV14,TGTGCCAGCAGCCAGGTCGGGCGGGGAGTCTACAATGAGCAGTTCTTC,CASSQVGRGVYNEQFF
NA,TRBJ2-3,TRBD1,TRBV6-4,TGTGCCAGCAGTGAAGGGACAGGGAGCACAGATACGCAGTATTTT,CASSEGTGSTDTQYF
NA,TRBJ2-1,TRBD2,TRBV18,TGTGCCAGCTCCCCCGGGACTAGCGGGATCGGTGAGCAGTTCTTC,CASSPGTSGIGEQFF
few,TRBJ1-2,NA,TRBV29-1,TGCAGCGTAGACTTCGGTCAGCGTGGCTACACCTTC,CSVDFGQRGYTF
NA,TRBJ1-3,TRBD1,TRBV30,TGTGCCTGGATGACAGGGTCTGGAAACACCATATATTTT,CAWMTGSGNTIYF
few,TRBJ2-5,TRBD2,TRBV9,TGTGCCAGCAGCGTTCTAGCGGGGGTGATTGGGGAGACCCAGTACTTC,CASSVLAGVIGETQYF
few,TRBJ2-7,NA,TRBV18,TGTGCCAGCTCACGCCTTGGGACACCCACCGGGGTGGAGCAGTACTTC,CASSRLGTPTGVEQYF
NA,TRBJ2-3,NA,TRBV5-4,TGTGCCAGCTCACTGGGGCGAGCAGATACGCAGTATTTT,CASSLGRADTQYF
NA,TRBJ2-2,TRBD2,TRBV30,TGTGCCTGGAGTGAAGGACTAGCCCCCGGGGAGCTGTTTTTT,CAWSEGLAPGELFF
few,TRBJ1-1,NA,TRBV30,TGTGCCTGGAGTGTACATAAAGCTGAAGCTTTCTTT,CAWSVHKAEAFF
NA,TRBJ2-2,TRBD1,TRBV13,TGTGCCAGCAGCTTGACAGGGTGGAACACCGGGGAGCTGTTTTTT,CASSLTGWNTGELFF
NA,TRBJ1-1,NA,TRBV29-1,TGCAGCGTTGCAGGGGCGAAGACTGAAGCTTTCTTT,CSVAGAKTEAFF
few,TRBJ1-2,TRBD1,TRBV29-1,TGCAGCGTGGATTCAGGGGGTCGGGGCTACACCTTC,CSVDSGGRGYTF
NA,TRBJ1-2,NA,TRBV6-5,TGTGCCAGCAGTTACGTGGGGAACTATGGCTACACCTTC,CASSYVGNYGYTF
few,TRBJ2-7,TRBD2,TRBV4-1,TGCGCCAGCAGCCAACTAGCGGGGTATGGCCGTAGGACAGACTACGAGCAGTACTTC,CASSQLAGYGRRTDYEQYF